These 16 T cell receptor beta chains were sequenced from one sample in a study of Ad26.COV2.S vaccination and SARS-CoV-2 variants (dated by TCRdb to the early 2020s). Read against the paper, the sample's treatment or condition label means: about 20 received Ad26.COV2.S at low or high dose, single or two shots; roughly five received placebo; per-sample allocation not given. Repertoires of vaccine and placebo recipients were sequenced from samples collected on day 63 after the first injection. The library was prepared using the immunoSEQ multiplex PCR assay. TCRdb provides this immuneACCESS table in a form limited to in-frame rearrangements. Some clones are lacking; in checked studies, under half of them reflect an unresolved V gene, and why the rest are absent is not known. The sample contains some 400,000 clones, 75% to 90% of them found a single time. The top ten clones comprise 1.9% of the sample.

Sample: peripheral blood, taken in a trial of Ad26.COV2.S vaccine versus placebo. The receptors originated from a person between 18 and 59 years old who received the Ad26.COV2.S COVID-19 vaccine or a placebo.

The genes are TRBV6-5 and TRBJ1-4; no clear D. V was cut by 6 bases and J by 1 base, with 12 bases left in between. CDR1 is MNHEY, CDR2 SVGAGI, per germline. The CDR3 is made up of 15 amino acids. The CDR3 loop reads CASRDRYRTNEKLFF. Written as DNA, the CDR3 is TGTGCCAGCAGGGACCGATATAGAACTAATGAAAAACTGTTTTTT.

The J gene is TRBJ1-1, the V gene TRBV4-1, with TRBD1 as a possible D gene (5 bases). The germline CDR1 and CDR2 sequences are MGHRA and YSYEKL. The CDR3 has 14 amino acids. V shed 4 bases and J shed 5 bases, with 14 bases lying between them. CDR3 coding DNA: TGCGCCAGCAGCCGGGGATTGGAGGGGACTGAAGCTTTCTTT. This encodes CASSRGLEGTEAFF.

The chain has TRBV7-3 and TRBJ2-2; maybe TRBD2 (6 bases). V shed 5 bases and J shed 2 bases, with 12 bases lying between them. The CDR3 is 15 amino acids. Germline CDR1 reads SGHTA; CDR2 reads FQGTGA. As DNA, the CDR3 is TGTGCCAGCAGCCCCGGTAGCGGAAACACCGGGGAGCTGTTTTTT. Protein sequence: CASSPGSGNTGELFF.

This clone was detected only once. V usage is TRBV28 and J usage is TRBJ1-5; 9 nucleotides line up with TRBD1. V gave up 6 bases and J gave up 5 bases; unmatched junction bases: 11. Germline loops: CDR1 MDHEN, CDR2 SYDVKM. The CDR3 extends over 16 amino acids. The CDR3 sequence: CASRPLTQGAHQPQHF. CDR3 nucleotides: TGTGCCAGCAGACCATTAACACAGGGGGCCCATCAGCCCCAGCATTTT.

The CDR3 spells CAWSIGLTGELFF. The CDR3 DNA sequence: TGTGCCTGGAGTATAGGACTCACCGGGGAGCTGTTTTTT. The chain employs TRBV30 and TRBJ2-2; perhaps TRBD2 as D (5 bases). Deletions cut 2 bases from V and 4 bases from J, with 8 bases between. Germline assignment: CDR1 GTSNPN and CDR2 SVGIG (reference sequence). CDR3 length: 13 residues.

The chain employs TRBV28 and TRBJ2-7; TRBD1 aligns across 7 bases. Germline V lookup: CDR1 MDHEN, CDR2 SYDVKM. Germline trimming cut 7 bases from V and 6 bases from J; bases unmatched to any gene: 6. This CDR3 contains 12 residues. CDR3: CASNIRTGEQYF. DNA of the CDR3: TGTGCCAGCAATATCCGGACAGGCGAGCAGTACTTC.

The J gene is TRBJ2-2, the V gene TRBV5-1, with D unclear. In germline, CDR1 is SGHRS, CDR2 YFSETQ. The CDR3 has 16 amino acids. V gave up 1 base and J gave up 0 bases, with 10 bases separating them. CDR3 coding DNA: TGCGCCAGCAGCTTGACGGGCCACTCGAACACCGGGGAGCTGTTTTTT. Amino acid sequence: CASSLTGHSNTGELFF.

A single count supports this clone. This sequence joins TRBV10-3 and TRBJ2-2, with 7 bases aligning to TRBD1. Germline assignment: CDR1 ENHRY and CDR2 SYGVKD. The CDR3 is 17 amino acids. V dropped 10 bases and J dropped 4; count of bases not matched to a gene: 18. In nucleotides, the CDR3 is TGTGCCACAAGTAGGGGGCAGAACCTCATGGGCACCGGGGAGCTGTTTTTT. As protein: CATSRGQNLMGTGELFF.

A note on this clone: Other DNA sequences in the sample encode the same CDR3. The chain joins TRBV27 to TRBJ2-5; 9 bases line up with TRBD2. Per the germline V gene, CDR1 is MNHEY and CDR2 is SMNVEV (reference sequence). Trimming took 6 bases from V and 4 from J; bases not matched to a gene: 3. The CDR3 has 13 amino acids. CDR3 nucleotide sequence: TGTGCCAGCAGCTTACTAGCGGGAGAGACCCAGTACTTC. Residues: CASSLLAGETQYF.

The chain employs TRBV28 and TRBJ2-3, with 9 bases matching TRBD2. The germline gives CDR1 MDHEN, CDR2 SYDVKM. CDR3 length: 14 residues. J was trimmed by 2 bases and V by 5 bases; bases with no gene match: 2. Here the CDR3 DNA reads TGTGCCAGCAGTCCTAGCGGGATCACAGATACGCAGTATTTT. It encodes CASSPSGITDTQYF.

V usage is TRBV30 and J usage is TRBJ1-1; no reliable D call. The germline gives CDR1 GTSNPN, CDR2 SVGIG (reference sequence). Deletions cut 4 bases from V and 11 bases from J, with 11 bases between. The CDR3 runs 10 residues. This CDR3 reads CAWIEELAFF. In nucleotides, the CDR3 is TGTGCCTGGATTGAGGAACTGGCTTTCTTT.

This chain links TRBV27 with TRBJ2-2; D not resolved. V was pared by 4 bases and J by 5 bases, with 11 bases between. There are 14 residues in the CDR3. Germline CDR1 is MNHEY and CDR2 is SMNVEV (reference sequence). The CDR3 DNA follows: TGTGCCAGCAGTTGTCTCGTGGGGACCGGGGAGCTGTTTTTT. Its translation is CASSCLVGTGELFF.

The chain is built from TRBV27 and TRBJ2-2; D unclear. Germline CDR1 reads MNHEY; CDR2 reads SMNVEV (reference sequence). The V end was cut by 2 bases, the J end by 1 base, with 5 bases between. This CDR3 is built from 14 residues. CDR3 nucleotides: TGTGCCAGCAGTTTAGCAGTGAACACCGGGGAGCTGTTTTTT. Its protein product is CASSLAVNTGELFF.

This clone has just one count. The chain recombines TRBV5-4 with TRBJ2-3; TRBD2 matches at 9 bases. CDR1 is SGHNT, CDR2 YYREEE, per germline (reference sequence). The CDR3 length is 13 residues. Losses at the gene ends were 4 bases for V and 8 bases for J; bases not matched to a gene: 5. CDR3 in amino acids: CASSEISGSTQYF. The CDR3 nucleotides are TGTGCCAGCAGCGAGATTAGCGGGAGTACGCAGTATTTT.

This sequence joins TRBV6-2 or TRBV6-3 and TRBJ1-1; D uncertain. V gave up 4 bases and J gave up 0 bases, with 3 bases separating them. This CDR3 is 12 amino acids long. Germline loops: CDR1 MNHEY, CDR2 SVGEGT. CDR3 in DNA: TGTGCCAGCAGTTCTGTGAACACTGAAGCTTTCTTT. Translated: CASSSVNTEAFF.

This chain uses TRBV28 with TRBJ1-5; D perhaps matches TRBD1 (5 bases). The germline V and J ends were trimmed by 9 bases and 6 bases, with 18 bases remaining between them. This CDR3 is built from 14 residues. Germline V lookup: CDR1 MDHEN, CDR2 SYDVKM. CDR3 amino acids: CASRGGGAGQPQHF. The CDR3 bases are TGTGCCAGTCGCGGGGGTGGGGCGGGTCAGCCCCAGCATTTT.